The next 30 T cell receptor beta chains were all read from a single sample in a study of blood T cells in healthy people across ages. The authors ran a second PCR of about 7 to 11 cycles using a sample-barcoded 5' primer and a J-beta primer mix. One entry per CDR3 protein, called by TCRdb with MiXCR from the 5' RACE reads. There are 590,000 or so distinct CDR3 sequences in the sample; about 30% occur only once, and around 16% lies in the top ten. Material: blood. These receptors originate from a woman older than 75 in good health.

This clonotype was detected ten times or more. This chain connects TRBV29-1 to TRBJ2-5; D remains ambiguous. V lost 6 bases to trimming and J lost 7 bases, with 9 bases between them. CDR3 size: 10 residues. CDR1 and CDR2 (germline): SQVTM, ANQGSEA. CDR3 protein: CSVAVGTQYF. CDR3 bases: TGCAGCGTCGCGGTAGGGACCCAGTACTTC.

This clonotype was counted many times. This chain joins TRBV29-1 and TRBJ2-3, with D tentatively TRBD2 (5 bases). This CDR3 comprises 12 residues. Germline loops: CDR1 SQVTM, CDR2 ANQGSEA. V was pared by 0 bases and J by 4 bases, with 5 bases between. CDR3 sequence: CSVEEGADTQYF. The CDR3 DNA reads as TGCAGCGTTGAAGAGGGAGCAGATACGCAGTATTTT.

This clonotype was picked up one time. The V gene is TRBV18, the J gene TRBJ2-1; 14 bases line up with TRBD2. V lost 4 bases to trimming and J lost 0 bases; unmatched junction nucleotides: 11. Germline-derived CDR1 and CDR2 are KGHSH and LQKENI. This CDR3 has 20 residues. The CDR3 spells CASSLAGTSGGRSSYNEQFF. CDR3 bases: TGTGCCAGCTCACTTGCCGGGACTAGCGGGGGCCGTAGCTCCTACAATGAGCAGTTCTTC.

The J gene is TRBJ1-1, the V gene TRBV30; 9 bases match TRBD1. This CDR3 has 14 amino acids. Germline V CDR1 and CDR2: GTSNPN, SVGIG (reference sequence). The trim removed 3 bases at V and 13 bases at J, leaving 15 bases unmatched. CDR3 nucleotide sequence: TGTGCCTGGAGGGTACGACAGGGGGTCGGTGGGGGTTTCTTT. The encoded protein is CAWRVRQGVGGGFF.

This clonotype occurred many times. The chain links TRBV7-9 to TRBJ2-4; D is uncertain. The J call may be incorrect, as the DNA end agrees better with TRBJ2-7. The CDR3 loop spans 13 amino acids. Germline V gene data show CDR1 as SEHNR and CDR2 as FQNEAQ (reference sequence). The CDR3 coding sequence is TGTGCCAGCAGCTCTCTAGGGCAAGACGAGCAGTACTTC. Its translation is CASSSLGQDEQYF.

On this clonotype itself: This clone may be a read error of a much larger clone one base away. The rearrangement uses TRBV2 and TRBJ2-4; D might be TRBD2 (5 bases). The end of the DNA fits TRBJ2-7 better, so the J call may be wrong. This CDR3 spans 13 amino acids. Germline CDR1 is SNHLY and CDR2 is FYNNEI. The CDR3 sequence is CAGSATRDSEQYF. Here the CDR3 DNA reads TGTGCCGGCAGTGCTACGAGGGATAGCGAGCAGTACTTC.

In its sample, this clonotype was seen many times. The chain recombines TRBV20-1 with TRBJ2-7, with 8 bases that match TRBD2. V lost 3 bases, J lost 1 base, and 8 bases stayed unmatched. The CDR3 is made up of 15 amino acids. Germline loops: CDR1 DFQATT, CDR2 SNEGSKA (reference sequence). The CDR3 sequence: CSASDAGGPSYEQYF. In DNA, the CDR3 is TGCAGTGCTAGTGATGCGGGGGGCCCGTCCTACGAGCAGTACTTC.

This clonotype has just a few counts. V and J are TRBV20-1 and TRBJ1-1; D uncertain. Looked up from germline, CDR1 is DFQATT and CDR2 is SNEGSKA (reference sequence). CDR3 size: 12 residues. The ends were cut back, 0 bases at V and 6 bases at J, with 8 bases in the middle. CDR3 DNA sequence: TGCAGTGCTAGAGATCGGGCAGCTGAAGCTTTCTTT. The encoded protein is CSARDRAAEAFF.

This clonotype was detected ten times or more. This rearrangement joins TRBV15 to TRBJ1-4, with TRBD1 as a possible D gene (5 bases). The CDR3 is 15 amino acids. Deletions cut 0 bases from V and 7 bases from J, with 12 bases between. CDR1 and CDR2 from the germline V gene are LNHNV and YYDKDF (reference sequence). DNA for the CDR3: TGTGCCACCAGCAGAGATGCGGGGGAAATTGAAAAACTGTTTTTT. This codes for CATSRDAGEIEKLFF. The full variable domain, rest sourced from reference TRBV15 and TRBJ1-4, is DAMVIQNPRYQVTQFGKPVTLSCSQTLNHNVMYWYQQKSSQAPKLLFHYYDKDFNNEADTPDNFQSRRPNTSFCFLDIRSPGLGDTAMYLCATSRDAGEIEKLFFGSGTQLSVL.

The V call is TRBV7-2, the J call TRBJ1-1; TRBD1 aligns across 10 bases. The trim removed 1 base at V and 10 bases at J, leaving 6 bases unmatched. In germline, CDR1 is SGHTA, CDR2 FQGNSA. The CDR3 extends over 14 amino acids. For the CDR3, the DNA is TGTGCCAGCAGCTTAGTGACAGGGGGCGGGGGAGCTTTCTTT. Translation: CASSLVTGGGGAFF. The variable domain in full, with the rest retrieved from reference TRBV7-2 and TRBJ1-1, is GAGVSQSPSNKVTEKGKDVELRCDPISGHTALYWYRQSLGQGLEFLIYFQGNSAPDKSGLPSDRFSAERTGGSVSTLTIQRTQQEDSAVYLCASSLVTGGGGAFFGQGTRLTVV.

V usage is TRBV7-2 and J usage is TRBJ2-7; TRBD2 agrees at 7 bases. Trimming cost V 5 bases and J 3 bases; bases outside gene matches: 7. The CDR3 is made up of 14 amino acids. From germline, CDR1 is SGHTA and CDR2 FQGNSA. Here the CDR3 reads CASSPRGGNYEQYF. The CDR3, as DNA: TGTGCCAGCAGCCCCCGCGGGGGAAACTACGAGCAGTACTTC.

The genes are TRBV7-3 and TRBJ2-7, with D possibly matching TRBD1 (5 bases). Germline-derived CDR1 and CDR2 are SGHTA and FQGTGA. The CDR3 sequence is 13 residues long. Trimming left V 5 bases short and J 4 bases short, with 12 bases between. The CDR3 DNA sequence: TGTGCCAGCAGCCCAACCCCAGGGTACGAGCAGTACTTC. Amino acids: CASSPTPGYEQYF. The full variable domain, with the rest looked up from reference TRBV7-3 and TRBJ2-7, is GAGVSQTPSNKVTEKGKYVELRCDPISGHTALYWYRQSLGQGPEFLIYFQGTGAADDSGLPNDRFFAVRPEGSVSTLKIQRTERGDSAVYLCASSPTPGYEQYFGPGTRLTVT.

The chain links TRBV12-5 to TRBJ2-3, with D hard to call. The germline CDR1 and CDR2 sequences are LGHNT and FRNRAP. V was trimmed by 7 bases and J by 0 bases, leaving 11 bases between them. The CDR3 loop spans 14 amino acids. The CDR3 here is CASVLGLSTDTQYF. The CDR3 DNA sequence: TGTGCTAGTGTTCTAGGCCTTAGCACAGATACGCAGTATTTT.

There are many counts of this clonotype. The chain is built from TRBV10-2 and TRBJ1-1; no firm D call. The V gene's germline CDR1 is WSHSY and CDR2 SAAADI. The CDR3 runs 13 residues. V dropped 8 bases and J dropped 5 bases, with 15 bases sitting between them. CDR3 nucleotide sequence: TGCGCCAGCCAAGCGGGAGGGATTACTGAAGCTTTCTTT. Residues: CASQAGGITEAFF.

The sample holds many counts of this clonotype. The chain carries TRBV5-1 and TRBJ1-2; D call uncertain. V was trimmed by 0 bases and J by 0 bases, leaving 9 bases between them. The germline gives CDR1 SGHRS, CDR2 YFSETQ. The length of the CDR3 is 15 residues. CDR3 nucleotide sequence: TGCGCCAGCAGCTTGGAGGTCGGCGCTAACTATGGCTACACCTTC. Its protein is CASSLEVGANYGYTF.

The chain links TRBV28 to TRBJ1-5; a weak D match, TRBD1 (6 bases). This CDR3 comprises 15 residues. The V gene's germline CDR1 is MDHEN and CDR2 SYDVKM. Trimming removed 1 base from V and 4 bases from J, with 11 bases in between. The CDR3 region is CASSLYREGNQPQHF. CDR3 nucleotides: TGTGCCAGCAGTTTATACAGGGAGGGGAATCAGCCCCAGCATTTT.

This clonotype occurred many times. The chain carries TRBV6-1 and TRBJ2-5; TRBD1 agrees at 11 bases. This CDR3 comprises 16 residues. The germline CDR1 and CDR2 sequences are MNHNS and SASEGT. V shed 4 bases, J shed 4 bases, and the junction held 8 bases outside the gene matches. The CDR3 nucleotides are TGTGCCAGCAGTGTATTCGGGACAGGGGGAGGAGAGACCCAGTACTTC. Encoded protein: CASSVFGTGGGETQYF.

This clonotype was observed many times. The rearrangement joins TRBV6-5 to TRBJ1-1, with D possibly being TRBD1 (6 bases). Trimming took off 0 bases at V and 0 bases at J, with 8 bases between the two ends. The CDR3 has 15 residues. From germline, CDR1 is MNHEY and CDR2 SVGAGI. CDR3: CASSYSQGMNTEAFF. The CDR3 DNA is TGTGCCAGCAGTTACTCACAGGGAATGAACACTGAAGCTTTCTTT.

The count of this clonotype is one. The chain couples TRBV23-1 to TRBJ2-4; TRBD1 might be the D (5 bases). TRBV23-1 is marked as an open reading frame, function uncertain. CDR3 length: 16 residues. The V end lost 0 bases, the J end lost 1 base, and 10 bases lay between the germline ends. The CDR3 loop is CASSQSKGSAKNIQYF. CDR3 nucleotides: TGCGCCAGCAGTCAATCGAAGGGGTCGGCCAAAAACATTCAGTACTTC.

This clonotype was recorded at least ten times. The CDR3 here is CASSRTLSTDTQYF. The CDR3 nucleotides read TGTGCCAGCAGCCGGACGTTGAGCACAGATACGCAGTATTTT. This chain joins TRBV7-9 and TRBJ2-3; D is ambiguous. Trimming left V 5 bases short and J 0 bases short, with 9 bases between. Germline V gene data show CDR1 as SEHNR and CDR2 as FQNEAQ (reference sequence). The CDR3 runs to 14 residues.

This clonotype showed up many times. The chain couples TRBV20-1 to TRBJ2-4; D is unclear. V lost 0 bases, J lost 6 bases, and 12 bases lay in between. The CDR3 covers 14 residues. Germline V CDR1 and CDR2: DFQATT, SNEGSKA (reference sequence). CDR3 protein: CSARDVVEVNIQYF. The CDR3 DNA follows: TGCAGTGCTAGAGATGTGGTAGAGGTAAACATTCAGTACTTC.

This chain joins TRBV7-2 and TRBJ2-3, with 10 positions matching TRBD2. The CDR3 runs to 18 residues. Trimming took 2 bases from V and 0 from J; bases not matched to a gene: 8. CDR1 and CDR2 from the germline V gene are SGHTA and FQGNSA. The DNA for the CDR3 is TGTGCCAGCAGCTTACCCCTAGCGGGAGCCCCTAGCACAGATACGCAGTATTTT. The encoded protein is CASSLPLAGAPSTDTQYF.

This clonotype occurred a few times. The V gene is TRBV7-2, the J gene TRBJ2-1; 8 positions agree with TRBD2. V gave up 0 bases and J gave up 2 bases; unmatched junction bases: 3. The CDR3 runs to 16 residues. Germline CDR1 is SGHTA and CDR2 is FQGNSA. CDR3 nucleotide sequence: TGTGCCAGCAGCTTAGCTGGCGGGAGGACCTACAATGAGCAGTTCTTC. Protein product: CASSLAGGRTYNEQFF.

This clonotype was counted between two and nine times. A much more abundant neighbour one base away suggests this may be a read error. The V and J genes are TRBV29-1 and TRBJ1-4; 10 nucleotides align to TRBD1. V lost 0 bases to trimming and J lost 8 bases; unmatched junction nucleotides: 6. CDR3 length equals 15 residues. Germline CDR1 is SQVTM and CDR2 is ANQGSEA. The CDR3 nucleotides are TGCAGCGTTGAAGATCGTTGGACAGGGGGAGAAAAACTGTTTTTT. Residues: CSVEDRWTGGEKLFF. The full variable domain, its missing parts supplied by reference TRBV29-1 and TRBJ1-4, is SAVISQKPSRDICQRGTSLTIQCQVDSQVTMMFWYRQQPGQSLTLIATANQGSEATYESGFVIDKFPISRPNLTFSTLTVSNMSPEDSSIYLCSVEDRWTGGEKLFFGSGTQLSVL.

This clonotype was seen at least ten times. This sequence joins TRBV20-1 and TRBJ2-7; unclear D gene. Trimming stripped 3 bases from V and 4 bases from J, with 10 bases between. CDR1 is DFQATT, CDR2 SNEGSKA, per germline (reference sequence). The CDR3 totals 12 residues. The CDR3 DNA reads TGCAGTGCTAGGAATGACTGGTACGAGCAGTACTTC. It yields the protein CSARNDWYEQYF.

This clonotype occurred many times. The chain links TRBV6-2 or TRBV6-3 to TRBJ2-7, with 10 bases fitting TRBD1. V dropped 5 bases and J dropped 4; count of bases not matched to a gene: 23. The V gene's germline CDR1 is MNHEY and CDR2 SVGEGT. CDR3 length: 20 amino acids. The CDR3 loop is CASSLLTGPYRQGAWYEQYF. The CDR3 DNA is TGTGCCAGCAGTCTCCTGACGGGACCGTATCGACAGGGGGCTTGGTACGAGCAGTACTTC.

This clonotype was found a few times. The chain links TRBV29-1 to TRBJ2-3; D tentatively fits TRBD1 or TRBD2 (5 bases each). Trimming left V 1 base short and J 4 bases short, with 18 bases between. CDR3 length: 16 amino acids. From germline, CDR1 is SQVTM and CDR2 ANQGSEA. The DNA for the CDR3 is TGCAGCGTTGAAGGGAATGAGGGGCTAAGGGCAGATACGCAGTATTTT. It specifies CSVEGNEGLRADTQYF.

This clonotype came up many times. This chain links TRBV2 with TRBJ2-1; D is undetermined. Germline V gene sequence: CDR1 SNHLY, CDR2 FYNNEI. V was trimmed by 6 bases and J by 9 bases, leaving 6 bases between them. This CDR3 is 10 amino acids long. Here the CDR3 reads CASSQPEQFF. Written as DNA, the CDR3 is TGTGCCAGCAGCCAGCCTGAGCAGTTCTTC.

In its sample, this clonotype was seen a few times. This sequence joins TRBV20-1 and TRBJ2-7; 9 nucleotides line up with TRBD2. V lost 2 bases and J lost 4; bases outside the gene matches: 15. CDR3 length: 17 amino acids. The germline CDR1 and CDR2 sequences are DFQATT and SNEGSKA (reference sequence). CDR3 region: CSARSPGVAGGRYEQYF. In nucleotides, the CDR3 is TGCAGTGCTAGATCCCCGGGGGTGGCGGGGGGGCGTTACGAGCAGTACTTC.

J is TRBJ1-4 and V is TRBV28, with 7 bases aligning to TRBD1. With V trimmed by 9 bases and J by 0 bases, 16 bases remained unmatched. Germline CDR1 MDHEN, CDR2 SYDVKM. The CDR3 sequence is 18 residues long. Here the CDR3 DNA reads TGTGCCAGTAATGAACAGGGGATGCACTGGGCAACTAATGAAAAACTGTTTTTT. Translated: CASNEQGMHWATNEKLFF.